This T cell receptor beta chain appears in the sequencing data of a study of cytomegalovirus exposure and HLA in healthy donors. Whole-study findings and limits: Later on, an analysis tied approximately 15,000 TCR beta sequences to HLA alleles at 0.05 false discovery rate.

CDR1 MNHNS and CDR2 SASEGT come from the germline V gene. Trimming cost V 6 bases and J 0 bases; bases outside gene matches: 6. The CDR3 has 15 residues. The PCR was carried out with 60 Vbeta primers and 13 Jbeta primers. Data came from immunoSEQ multiplex PCR; TCRdb stores just in-frame clones and leaves some out. The profile shows 150,000 to 200,000 clones, around 80% of them singletons. Regarding this clone: What it binds is not known.

Sequencing was carried out using PBMCs. The source of this sequence is a girl aged 5 to 17 in good health and CMV-seropositive. The rearrangement uses TRBV6-1 and TRBJ1-2, with 8 nucleotides matching TRBD1. Written as DNA, the CDR3 is TGTGCCAGCAGGACAGGGGCCACTCCTAACTATGGCTACACCTTC. Amino acids: CASRTGATPNYGYTF.